This entry lists 29 T cell receptor beta chains sequenced from one sample in a study of T-cell memory formation after mild COVID-19. Each CDR3 protein is one row after TCRdb ran MiXCR on the 5' RACE reads. The sample yields about 610,000 distinct CDR3 sequences, around 16% seen once. The source material was PBMCs or a T cell subset sorted from them (not recorded which). These receptors were collected from an adult woman who had mild COVID-19 (a few samples of this study predate the infection). Cell type and time point are not known.

The rearrangement joins TRBV7-9 to TRBJ1-1; no clear D gene. Trimming took off 1 base at V and 11 bases at J, with 11 bases between the two ends. Germline CDR1 reads SEHNR; CDR2 reads FQNEAQ (reference sequence). This CDR3 has 12 residues. This chain's CDR3 is CASSLGGADAFF. Here the CDR3 DNA reads TGTGCCAGCAGCTTAGGTGGAGCCGACGCTTTCTTT.

This chain uses TRBV14 with TRBJ2-5; no definite D call. V was cut by 4 bases and J by 1 base, with 7 bases left in between. CDR1 and CDR2 (germline): SGHDN, FVKESK. The CDR3 spans 13 residues. The CDR3 is CASSRRPQETQYF. The CDR3 DNA is TGTGCCAGCAGCCGGCGGCCCCAAGAGACCCAGTACTTC.

This clonotype was counted many times. This chain links TRBV7-2 with TRBJ2-7, with D hard to call. The CDR3 has 13 amino acids. The ends were cut back, 1 base at V and 0 bases at J, with 4 bases in the middle. From germline, CDR1 is SGHTA and CDR2 FQGNSA. The CDR3 DNA follows: TGTGCCAGCAGCTTAGGGATCTCCTACGAGCAGTACTTC. Encoded protein: CASSLGISYEQYF.

The chain combines TRBV7-9 with TRBJ2-7, with 8 bases lining up with TRBD2. V lost 5 bases and J lost 6; bases outside the gene matches: 6. The V gene's germline CDR1 is SEHNR and CDR2 FQNEAQ (reference sequence). The CDR3 is 13 residues long. CDR3 amino acids: CASSPAGDSEQYF. In DNA form, the CDR3 reads TGTGCCAGCAGCCCAGCGGGAGACAGCGAGCAGTACTTC.

The chain is built from TRBV24-1 and TRBJ2-7; perhaps TRBD2 as D (5 bases). The CDR3 is made up of 12 amino acids. Trimming pared 3 bases from V and 11 bases from J, leaving 13 bases between. Germline CDR1 is KGHDR and CDR2 is SFDVKD. CDR3 in DNA: TGTGCCACCAGTGATCATAGCGAGAAGGAGTACTTC. It translates to CATSDHSEKEYF.

This clonotype was seen repeatedly, ten times or more. This chain connects TRBV29-1 to TRBJ2-1; D might be TRBD1 (5 bases). CDR3 length: 12 residues. V shed 4 bases and J shed 6 bases, with 10 bases lying between them. Germline values: CDR1 SQVTM, CDR2 ANQGSEA. CDR3 coding DNA: TGCAGCGTTGCCGAGCAGGGCAATGAGCAGTTCTTC. Its protein is CSVAEQGNEQFF.

This clonotype was recorded a few times. This chain uses TRBV7-9 with TRBJ2-7; D gene ambiguous. This CDR3 comprises 15 residues. Germline CDR1 is SEHNR and CDR2 is FQNEAQ (reference sequence). The germline V and J ends were trimmed by 2 bases and 0 bases, with 11 bases remaining between them. The CDR3 sequence is CASSLFVAGSYEQYF. CDR3 DNA sequence: TGTGCCAGCAGCTTATTTGTAGCAGGCTCCTACGAGCAGTACTTC. Combining the CDR3 with reference TRBV7-9 and TRBJ2-7 gives the whole variable domain DTGVSQNPRHKITKRGQNVTFRCDPISEHNRLYWYRQTLGQGPEFLTYFQNEAQLEKSRLLSDRFSAERPKGSFSTLEIQRTEQGDSAMYLCASSLFVAGSYEQYFGPGTRLTVT.

This clonotype was observed a handful of times. The genes are TRBV6-6 and TRBJ1-4; TRBD1 aligns across 7 bases. CDR1 is MNHNY, CDR2 SVGAGI, per germline (reference sequence). V dropped 9 bases and J dropped 8; count of bases not matched to a gene: 12. The length of the CDR3 is 14 residues. The CDR3 is CASSPWTGVEKLFF. Written as DNA, the CDR3 is TGTGCCAGTTCACCTTGGACAGGCGTGGAAAAACTGTTTTTT.

This clonotype was seen many times. The J gene is TRBJ2-1, the V gene TRBV6-2 or TRBV6-3, with 9 bases matching TRBD2. Per the germline V gene, CDR1 is MNHEY and CDR2 is SVGEGT. V shed 6 bases and J 4 bases; nucleotides not matched to a gene: 7. The CDR3 consists of 15 residues. CDR3 residues: CASSQLAGRYNEQFF. The CDR3 DNA is TGTGCCAGCAGCCAGCTAGCGGGAAGATACAATGAGCAGTTCTTC.

The V and J genes are TRBV11-1 and TRBJ1-2; 9 bases map to TRBD1. With 3 bases clipped from V and 7 bases from J, the junction kept 12 bases outside the gene matches. The CDR3 runs 16 residues. The germline V gene encodes CDR1 SGHAT and CDR2 FQDESV (reference sequence). CDR3 bases: TGTGCCAGCAGCTTTCTACCGGGACAGGGAAGAGGTGGCTACACCTTC. It translates to CASSFLPGQGRGGYTF.

The chain is built from TRBV7-9 and TRBJ1-2; D is uncertain. This CDR3 spans 14 amino acids. Per germline, CDR1 SEHNR and CDR2 FQNEAQ (reference sequence). Trimming cost V 2 bases and J 4 bases, with 11 bases left between them. CDR3 nucleotide sequence: TGTGCCAGCAGCTTATCGGCCAGCCTCTATGGCTACACCTTC. Its protein is CASSLSASLYGYTF.

In this sample, this clonotype turned up many times. This chain connects TRBV7-6 to TRBJ2-1; 11 positions agree with TRBD2. Germline CDR1 is SGHVS and CDR2 is FNYEAQ. V lost 4 bases to trimming and J lost 7 bases; unmatched junction nucleotides: 18. This CDR3 has 19 residues. In DNA, the CDR3 is TGTGCCAGCAGCTCCACCAGGCGGGAACTAGCGGGAGAAGGAAATGAGCAGTTCTTC. It specifies CASSSTRRELAGEGNEQFF.

The J gene is TRBJ2-1, the V gene TRBV27; the D is unclear. Trimming cost V 3 bases and J 5 bases, with 11 bases left between them. The CDR3 has 14 residues. The germline gives CDR1 MNHEY, CDR2 SMNVEV (reference sequence). The DNA of the CDR3 is TGTGCCAGCAGTTTTAGGGCCGGCGACAATGAGCAGTTCTTC. Translated, it gives CASSFRAGDNEQFF.

J is TRBJ2-7 and V is TRBV7-2; TRBD2 agrees at 10 bases. The germline V gene encodes CDR1 SGHTA and CDR2 FQGNSA. The CDR3 length is 16 residues. Trimming at V came to 3 bases and at J to 0 bases, leaving 5 bases not matched to a gene. The CDR3 here is CASSFLAGGSSYEQYF. The CDR3 coding sequence is TGTGCCAGCAGCTTCTTAGCGGGAGGTTCCTCCTACGAGCAGTACTTC.

In its sample, this clonotype was seen a few times. This chain joins TRBV2 and TRBJ1-2; D unresolved. Germline values: CDR1 SNHLY, CDR2 FYNNEI. The CDR3 covers 12 residues. Deletions cut 7 bases from V and 6 bases from J, with 12 bases between. CDR3 protein: CASNRVENGYTF. CDR3 nucleotide sequence: TGTGCCAGCAATCGGGTGGAAAATGGCTACACCTTC.

This clonotype was counted many times. This chain links TRBV6-4 with TRBJ2-1, with D perhaps TRBD1 (6 bases). The CDR3 loop spans 13 amino acids. Germline CDR1 reads MRHNA; CDR2 reads SNTAGT. Between the trimmed V and J ends, which lost 4 bases and 3 bases, there was a span of 7 bases. CDR3 sequence (DNA): TGTGCCAGCAGTGGGGACAACTACAATGAGCAGTTCTTC. It encodes CASSGDNYNEQFF.

The chain joins TRBV9 to TRBJ1-3; D uncertain. The CDR3 totals 13 residues. The V end lost 7 bases, the J end lost 4 bases, and 12 bases lay between the germline ends. CDR1 and CDR2 (germline): SGDLS, YYNGEE. The CDR3 protein is CASAGGIGNTIYF. In DNA, the CDR3 is TGTGCCAGCGCGGGCGGCATAGGAAACACCATATATTTT. Using reference TRBV9 and TRBJ1-3 for the parts outside the CDR3, the full variable domain is DSGVTQTPKHLITATGQRVTLRCSPRSGDLSVYWYQQSLDQGLQFLIQYYNGEERAKGNILERFSAQQFPDLHSELNLSSLELGDSALYFCASAGGIGNTIYFGEGSWLTVV.

This clonotype was seen only a few times. The V gene is TRBV24-1, the J gene TRBJ2-1; possible D gene TRBD1, 6 bases. The germline V gene encodes CDR1 KGHDR and CDR2 SFDVKD. The CDR3 spans 16 residues. V was trimmed by 3 bases and J by 6 bases, leaving 17 bases between them. The CDR3 spells CATSDAGTTIGNEQFF. The CDR3, as DNA: TGTGCCACCAGTGATGCCGGGACAACTATCGGCAATGAGCAGTTCTTC.

The V call is TRBV19, the J call TRBJ2-3; TRBD2 matches at 7 bases. CDR3 length equals 13 residues. Germline V gene data show CDR1 as LNHDA and CDR2 as SQIVND (reference sequence). The V and J ends lost 5 bases and 5 bases, in that order; junction bases with no gene match: 4. Written as DNA, the CDR3 is TGTGCCAGTAGTTCCACTAGCGAAGATACGCAGTATTTT. This translates into CASSSTSEDTQYF.

The chain recombines TRBV7-8 with TRBJ2-1; TRBD1 matches 10 bases. After removal of 5 bases from V and 3 bases from J, the junction contained 4 bases not matched to a gene. The CDR3 extends over 15 amino acids. The germline gives CDR1 SGHVS, CDR2 FQNEAQ. The CDR3 DNA follows: TGTGCCAGCAGCAACGGACAGGGGGACTACAATGAGCAGTTCTTC. It is translated as CASSNGQGDYNEQFF.

This chain connects TRBV5-5 to TRBJ2-7; TRBD1 matches at 12 bases. This CDR3 contains 15 residues. Unmatched junction bases numbered 7, after V lost 4 bases and J lost 5 bases. Germline CDR1 is SGHKS and CDR2 is YYEKEE (reference sequence). The CDR3 DNA sequence: TGTGCCAGCAGCCCCATCGGGACAGGGGGCAACGAGCAGTACTTC. It encodes CASSPIGTGGNEQYF.

This clonotype was observed a handful of times. This chain links TRBV7-9 with TRBJ1-1; possibly TRBD1 for D (5 bases). The germline V gene encodes CDR1 SEHNR and CDR2 FQNEAQ (reference sequence). The CDR3 runs to 16 residues. Trimming stripped 5 bases from V and 0 bases from J, with 16 bases between. The CDR3 here is CASSPRLTGLNTEAFF. CDR3 DNA sequence: TGTGCCAGCAGCCCCCGGTTAACAGGTCTGAACACTGAAGCTTTCTTT.

The chain employs TRBV6-5 and TRBJ2-3; possible D gene TRBD1, 7 bases. V lost 0 bases to trimming and J lost 2 bases, with 21 bases between them. The germline V gene has CDR1 MNHEY and CDR2 SVGAGI. The CDR3 runs 19 residues. CDR3 sequence reads: CASSYSNKPTGRDTDTQYF. The DNA for the CDR3 is TGTGCCAGCAGTTACTCGAATAAACCGACAGGGCGGGACACAGATACGCAGTATTTT.

V usage is TRBV7-3 and J usage is TRBJ2-1; the D is unclear. Germline CDR1 SGHTA, CDR2 FQGTGA. Between the trimmed V and J ends, which lost 0 bases and 7 bases, there was a span of 7 bases. This CDR3 contains 13 residues. The CDR3 protein is CASSLTRRNEQFF. The CDR3 region has the DNA TGTGCCAGCAGCTTAACGAGGAGAAATGAGCAGTTCTTC.

This clonotype showed up just a few times. V and J are TRBV27 and TRBJ2-3, with 8 bases fitting TRBD2. The CDR3 extends over 14 amino acids. V dropped 5 bases and J dropped 7; count of bases not matched to a gene: 8. CDR1 and CDR2 from the germline V gene are MNHEY and SMNVEV (reference sequence). The chain's CDR3 is CASSPTSGSHTQYF. CDR3 DNA sequence: TGTGCCAGCAGTCCCACTAGCGGTTCTCATACGCAGTATTTT.

Only a few counts were recorded for this clonotype. V is TRBV4-3 and J is TRBJ1-2, with TRBD1 matching 7 bases. CDR1 and CDR2 (germline): LGHNA, YSLEER. Trimming took 0 bases from V and 4 from J; bases not matched to a gene: 5. This CDR3 has 15 residues. The CDR3 nucleotides are TGCGCCAGCAGCCAAGATCCAGGGGGGCTCTATGGCTACACCTTC. Amino acids: CASSQDPGGLYGYTF.

This clonotype was seen repeatedly, ten times or more. The chain is built from TRBV7-9 and TRBJ2-1; D is ambiguous. Germline-derived CDR1 and CDR2 are SEHNR and FQNEAQ (reference sequence). The ends were cut back, 4 bases at V and 4 bases at J, with 17 bases in the middle. This CDR3 is built from 16 residues. The CDR3 nucleotides read TGTGCCAGCAGCTCAGACTTGGACCGAGGATACAATGAGCAGTTCTTC. Translating it yields CASSSDLDRGYNEQFF. Together with reference TRBV7-9 and TRBJ2-1, the CDR3 gives the full variable domain: DTGVSQNPRHKITKRGQNVTFRCDPISEHNRLYWYRQTLGQGPEFLTYFQNEAQLEKSRLLSDRFSAERPKGSFSTLEIQRTEQGDSAMYLCASSSDLDRGYNEQFFGPGTRLTVL.

The chain recombines TRBV24-1 with TRBJ2-5; the match to TRBD1 covers 7 bases. J gave up 2 bases and V 4 bases, and 6 bases lay outside the gene matches. The CDR3 is made up of 15 amino acids. Germline loops: CDR1 KGHDR, CDR2 SFDVKD. In nucleotides, the CDR3 is TGTGCCACCAGTGACACGGACAGGATACAAGAGACCCAGTACTTC. Translating gives CATSDTDRIQETQYF.

The genes are TRBV10-3 and TRBJ1-1, with 7 bases aligning to TRBD1. The V gene's germline CDR1 is ENHRY and CDR2 SYGVKD. V lost 5 bases to trimming and J lost 5 bases; unmatched junction nucleotides: 2. This CDR3 comprises 12 residues. The CDR3 sequence is CAISSTGTEAFF. The CDR3 DNA reads TGTGCCATCAGTTCGACAGGGACTGAAGCTTTCTTT.